This T cell receptor (beta chain) was sequenced during a study of neurological immune-mediated disorders. Study results and caveats: Repertoires from 18 of 34 multiple sclerosis patients grouped phylogenetically into a related-CDR3 cluster, suggesting a possible signature. TCR clonal expansion peaked in HTLV-1-associated myelopathy patients and was lowest in multiple sclerosis patients. The multiple sclerosis repertoire cluster lacked an association with any feature, whether clinical or MRI.

TCRdb independently ran MiXCR on the 5' RACE reads; one entry per CDR3 protein. The table has 50,000 to 70,000 distinct CDR3 sequences, about 4.9% seen once. CDR3 length: 12 residues. CDR1 MNHEY and CDR2 SMNVEV come from the germline V gene (reference sequence). This clonotype was seen more than once but under ten times. Antigen unknown. A read error may account for a junction end that differs from germline. The chain recombines TRBV27 with TRBJ1-6; 8 bases are a match to TRBD1. The sequencing sample was made of PBMCs. This clonotype originated in a man under 40 with multiple sclerosis. CDR3 coding DNA: TGTGCCAGCAGTTTACAGGGGGCATCCCTCAACTTT. Protein sequence: CASSLQGASLNF.